These 13 T cell receptor beta chains originate from one sample sequenced in a study of T cells in Graves' hyperthyroidism and ophthalmopathy. Amplified regions were TCR beta CDR3 sequences from RNA transcripts. Primed by the HTBI set, a first-round RT-PCR was run on the TCR CDR3. TCRdb re-derived calls from the multiplex PCR reads in MiXCR, one entry per CDR3 protein. The sample carries 620,000 or so distinct CDR3 sequences, about 14% recorded once. Sequenced material: blood. The source of these receptors is a woman aged 50 to 60 with Graves' ophthalmopathy.

V and J are TRBV6-1 and TRBJ2-7, with 10 bases matching TRBD2. Trimming at V came to 7 bases and at J to 2 bases, leaving 11 bases not matched to a gene. The CDR3 loop spans 16 amino acids. Germline V gene lookup returns CDR1 MNHNS and CDR2 SASEGT. CDR3 coding DNA: TGTGCCAGCACCGGGGCTAGCGGGAGAACCGCCTACGAGCAGTACTTC. Translation: CASTGASGRTAYEQYF.

This clonotype was detected many times. The chain employs TRBV6-2 or TRBV6-3 and TRBJ1-1, with D perhaps TRBD1 (5 bases). Germline V CDR1 and CDR2: MNHEY, SVGEGT. The CDR3 consists of 14 residues. V was clipped by 7 bases and J by 5 bases, with 17 bases between them. DNA for the CDR3: TGTGCCAGCAATCGTCAGGGAATAGAGACTGAAGCTTTCTTT. It yields the protein CASNRQGIETEAFF.

This clonotype occurred many times. The V and J genes are TRBV6-1 and TRBJ2-7, with D possibly being TRBD1 (6 bases). CDR3 length equals 15 residues. Trimming pared 5 bases from V and 1 base from J, leaving 15 bases between. Looked up from germline, CDR1 is MNHNS and CDR2 is SASEGT. CDR3 DNA: TGTGCCAGCAGTAGAAGGACAGCGAAATCCTACGAGCAGTACTTC. It codes for CASSRRTAKSYEQYF.

Many counts were recorded for this clonotype. CDR3: CASSYSHWGGDEQFF. DNA for the CDR3: TGTGCCAGCAGTTACTCGCACTGGGGTGGCGATGAGCAGTTCTTC. This chain links TRBV6-5 with TRBJ2-1; D gene unclear. The length of the CDR3 is 15 residues. In germline, CDR1 is MNHEY, CDR2 SVGAGI. The V end lost 0 bases, the J end lost 8 bases, and 14 bases lay between the germline ends.

This clonotype was detected ten times or more. This sequence joins TRBV28 and TRBJ2-7; 10 nucleotides line up with TRBD2. Germline V lookup: CDR1 MDHEN, CDR2 SYDVKM. The CDR3 length is 16 residues. The junction had 17 bases not matched to a gene; V was cut back by 8 bases and J by 7 bases. For the CDR3, the DNA is TGTGCCAGCCTAAAAGGACTAGCGGACACCCTACGAGAGCAGTACTTC. Its translation: CASLKGLADTLREQYF.

The table lists this clonotype with a few counts. The chain combines TRBV19 with TRBJ1-4, with a weak D call TRBD1 (6 bases). Germline-derived CDR1 and CDR2 are LNHDA and SQIVND (reference sequence). This CDR3 spans 14 amino acids. Trimming removed 6 bases from V and 7 bases from J, with 15 bases in between. The CDR3 spells CASRVQGGGEKLFF. CDR3 nucleotides: TGTGCCAGTAGGGTACAGGGCGGTGGTGAAAAACTGTTTTTT. Full variable domain (remainder filled in from reference TRBV19 and TRBJ1-4): DGGITQSPKYLFRKEGQNVTLSCEQNLNHDAMYWYRQDPGQGLRLIYYSQIVNDFQKGDIAEGYSVSREKKESFPLTVTSAQKNPTAFYLCASRVQGGGEKLFFGSGTQLSVL.

This clonotype was seen at least ten times. The chain recombines TRBV7-9 with TRBJ2-7; TRBD1 aligns across 7 bases. Germline lookup yields CDR1 SEHNR and CDR2 FQNEAQ (reference sequence). The CDR3 contains 14 residues. Trimming cost V 1 base and J 6 bases; bases outside gene matches: 6. CDR3 in DNA: TGTGCCAGCAGCTTAGTATGGGACAGAAGCGAGCAGTACTTC. Amino acids: CASSLVWDRSEQYF.

This chain links TRBV3-1 with TRBJ2-1; D unclear. The germline CDR1 and CDR2 sequences are LGHDT and YNNKEL (reference sequence). The V end was cut by 0 bases, the J end by 6 bases, with 9 bases between. CDR3 length: 14 amino acids. CDR3 protein: CASSQEELVNEQFF. Here the CDR3 DNA reads TGTGCCAGCAGCCAAGAGGAGTTGGTCAATGAGCAGTTCTTC.

There are many counts of this clonotype. The chain is built from TRBV6-2 or TRBV6-3 and TRBJ1-1; 9 positions agree with TRBD1. Germline CDR1 and CDR2: MNHEY and SVGEGT. CDR3 length equals 14 residues. Losses at the gene ends were 5 bases for V and 4 bases for J; bases not matched to a gene: 5. CDR3 protein: CASSPRDRATEAFF. The CDR3 DNA is TGTGCCAGCAGTCCCCGGGACAGGGCCACTGAAGCTTTCTTT.

This clonotype was counted only a few times. The J gene is TRBJ1-1, the V gene TRBV19; no definite D call. CDR1 and CDR2 from the germline V gene are LNHDA and SQIVND (reference sequence). V lost 1 base and J lost 2, with 5 bases in between. The CDR3 is 13 amino acids. In DNA form, the CDR3 reads TGTGCCAGTAGTATAGGACCCAACACTGAAGCTTTCTTT. Protein: CASSIGPNTEAFF.

This clonotype was picked up many times. The chain is built from TRBV20-1 and TRBJ2-1; the D gene could be TRBD1 or TRBD2 (6 bases each). Germline V CDR1 and CDR2: DFQATT, SNEGSKA (reference sequence). The CDR3 runs to 13 residues. V was pared by 0 bases and J by 8 bases, with 11 bases between. The CDR3 nucleotides read TGCAGTGCTAGAGATCTCGGGGGCGATGAGCAGTTCTTC. This gives the protein CSARDLGGDEQFF.

This clonotype was counted at least ten times. V and J are TRBV7-2 and TRBJ1-4; unclear D gene. The germline V and J ends were trimmed by 3 bases and 0 bases, with 11 bases remaining between them. The CDR3 has 16 amino acids. The germline gives CDR1 SGHTA, CDR2 FQGNSA. CDR3 in DNA: TGTGCCAGCAGCTTCCCCCCGGAGACAACTAATGAAAAACTGTTTTTT. Amino acid sequence: CASSFPPETTNEKLFF.

The chain employs TRBV5-6 and TRBJ1-1, with 12 bases fitting TRBD1. CDR3 length: 18 residues. V shed 5 bases and J 1 base; nucleotides not matched to a gene: 12. CDR1 and CDR2 from the germline V gene are SGHDT and YYEEEE. The CDR3, as DNA: TGTGCCAGCAGTTGGGCGGGACAGGGGGCGTGGGCGAACACTGAAGCTTTCTTT. This gives the protein CASSWAGQGAWANTEAFF.